These T cell receptor beta chains were read from a single sample in a study of radiotherapy plus CTLA-4 blockade in lung cancer. Profiling relied on immunoSEQ multiplex PCR, and the TCRdb table lists in-frame clones only, not all of them. The data hold 85,000 to 100,000 clones, with about two thirds observed a single time. Source: peripheral blood, taken from a patient treated with radiotherapy plus ipilimumab. The receptors were gathered from a human donor with non-small cell lung cancer that progressed on radiotherapy plus ipilimumab. Each CDR3 is given with its conserved first and last residue. A D gene is named only where the DNA matches it firmly. Size tells how often a clone was seen (once, few, many) or the class of an expanded clone, and some rows leave it out.

v_gene: TRBV13; j_gene: TRBJ2-7; abundance: NA; d_gene: TRBD1; CDR3nt: TGTGCCAGCAGCCCCGGGACAGGGGCCTACGAGCAGTACTTC; CDR3aa: CASSPGTGAYEQYF
v_gene: TRBV28; j_gene: TRBJ2-3; abundance: NA; d_gene: TRBD2; CDR3nt: TGTGCCAACCGACTAGCGGGCACAGATACGCAGTATTTT; CDR3aa: CANRLAGTDTQYF
v_gene: TRBV6-4; j_gene: TRBJ2-2; abundance: NA; d_gene: TRBD1; CDR3nt: TGTGCCAGCAGTGACGGACAGGGGGCCGGGGAGCTGTTTTTT; CDR3aa: CASSDGQGAGELFF
v_gene: TRBV28; j_gene: TRBJ2-6; abundance: NA; d_gene: NA; CDR3nt: TGTGCCAGCAGTTTTCAGGACAGGGCCAACGTCCTGACTTTC; CDR3aa: CASSFQDRANVLTF
v_gene: TRBV28; j_gene: TRBJ2-7; abundance: NA; d_gene: NA; CDR3nt: TGTGCCAGCAGTTTCGTTATTACCTACGAGCAGTACTTC; CDR3aa: CASSFVITYEQYF
v_gene: TRBV7-2; j_gene: TRBJ2-7; abundance: NA; d_gene: NA; CDR3nt: TGTGCCAGCAGCCCATACTCGGGGGCCGAGCAGTACTTC; CDR3aa: CASSPYSGAEQYF
v_gene: TRBV6-5; j_gene: TRBJ2-6; abundance: NA; d_gene: TRBD1; CDR3nt: TGTGCCAGCAGGCACAGGGGGCCTGGGGCCAACGTCCTGACTTTC; CDR3aa: CASRHRGPGANVLTF
v_gene: TRBV12-2; j_gene: TRBJ2-1; abundance: NA; d_gene: NA; CDR3nt: TGTGCAAGTCGCTTAGGAGCCCGACACGTCAATGAGCAGTTCTTC; CDR3aa: CASRLGARHVNEQFF
v_gene: TRBV7-8; j_gene: TRBJ1-5; abundance: NA; d_gene: NA; CDR3nt: TGTGCCAGCAGCTTAGCCCTTATAGGGGGGGGCAATCAGCCCCAGCATTTT; CDR3aa: CASSLALIGGGNQPQHF
v_gene: TRBV21-1; j_gene: TRBJ2-7; abundance: few; d_gene: NA; CDR3nt: TGTGCCAGCACCTACCACTACACGGGCTACGAGCAGTACTTC; CDR3aa: CASTYHYTGYEQYF
v_gene: TRBV6-5; j_gene: TRBJ2-4; abundance: NA; d_gene: TRBD1; CDR3nt: TGTGCCAGCGGCTCCACAGGGGAAAACATTCAGTACTTC; CDR3aa: CASGSTGENIQYF
v_gene: TRBV28; j_gene: TRBJ2-7; abundance: NA; d_gene: TRBD1; CDR3nt: TGTGCCAGCAGTTTGGGGACAGGGGGACACGAGCAGTACTTC; CDR3aa: CASSLGTGGHEQYF
v_gene: TRBV29-1; j_gene: TRBJ2-3; abundance: NA; d_gene: NA; CDR3nt: TGCAGCGTTGAAGATCAATGGAGGGGGGGTTCGACAGATACGCAGTATTTT; CDR3aa: CSVEDQWRGGSTDTQYF
v_gene: TRBV10-3; j_gene: TRBJ2-2; abundance: few; d_gene: NA; CDR3nt: TGTGCCATCAGCCGGGAAAAAATTTCCACCGGGGAGCTGTTTTTT; CDR3aa: CAISREKISTGELFF
v_gene: TRBV4-2; j_gene: TRBJ1-5; abundance: NA; d_gene: NA; CDR3nt: TGTGCCAGCAGCCACCACACAGACCAGCCCCAGCATTTT; CDR3aa: CASSHHTDQPQHF
v_gene: TRBV4-3; j_gene: TRBJ1-1; abundance: NA; d_gene: NA; CDR3nt: TGCGCCAGCAGCCACGGTTCTGAAGCTTTCTTT; CDR3aa: CASSHGSEAFF
v_gene: TRBV19; j_gene: TRBJ2-7; abundance: NA; d_gene: NA; CDR3nt: TGTGCCAGTAGTATATCAGGGAACTCCTACGAGCAGTACTTC; CDR3aa: CASSISGNSYEQYF
v_gene: TRBV28; j_gene: TRBJ2-7; abundance: NA; d_gene: NA; CDR3nt: TGTGCCAGCACCCAAGAGAGTAGCGTCGACGAGCAGTACTTC; CDR3aa: CASTQESSVDEQYF
v_gene: TRBV13; j_gene: TRBJ2-3; abundance: NA; d_gene: NA; CDR3nt: TGTGCCAGCAGCTTAGGAGCGGGTGGGGCAGATACGCAGTATTTT; CDR3aa: CASSLGAGGADTQYF
v_gene: TRBV7-8; j_gene: TRBJ2-3; abundance: NA; d_gene: TRBD2; CDR3nt: TGTGCCAGCAGCTTAGTATCTGGGGGACTAGTACCAGATACGCAGTATTTT; CDR3aa: CASSLVSGGLVPDTQYF
v_gene: TRBV7-9; j_gene: TRBJ1-5; abundance: NA; d_gene: TRBD1; CDR3nt: TGTGCCAGCAGCCCTGGGTGGGGACAGGGAATCAATCAGCCCCAGCATTTT; CDR3aa: CASSPGWGQGINQPQHF
v_gene: TRBV7-2; j_gene: TRBJ1-5; abundance: once; d_gene: TRBD1; CDR3nt: TGTGCCAGCAGCCCCGGGACAGCCGTTAATCAGCCCCAGCATTTT; CDR3aa: CASSPGTAVNQPQHF
v_gene: TRBV28; j_gene: TRBJ1-4; abundance: NA; d_gene: TRBD1; CDR3nt: TGTGCCAGCAGTCCGATCCAACAGGGGGCCGGGGCTAATGAAAAACTGTTTTTT; CDR3aa: CASSPIQQGAGANEKLFF
v_gene: TRBV29-1; j_gene: TRBJ1-1; abundance: NA; d_gene: NA; CDR3nt: TGCAGCGCTGTGATGAACACTGAAGCTTTCTTT; CDR3aa: CSAVMNTEAFF
v_gene: TRBV5-1; j_gene: TRBJ1-1; abundance: NA; d_gene: NA; CDR3nt: TGCGCCAGCAGCTTGTATGCAGGGAGCGAAGCTTTCTTT; CDR3aa: CASSLYAGSEAFF
v_gene: TRBV23-1; j_gene: TRBJ1-5; abundance: NA; d_gene: NA; CDR3nt: TGCGCCAGCAGTCAAGATAGCAATCAGCCCCAGCATTTT; CDR3aa: CASSQDSNQPQHF
v_gene: TRBV6-5; j_gene: TRBJ2-3; abundance: NA; d_gene: TRBD1; CDR3nt: TGTGCCAGCAGTTCCGGGACAGGGGCAAACACAGATACGCAGTATTTT; CDR3aa: CASSSGTGANTDTQYF
v_gene: TRBV7-7; j_gene: TRBJ2-1; abundance: NA; d_gene: TRBD2; CDR3nt: TGTGCTAGCAGCCCGGGACTAGCGTCCTACAATGAGCAGTTCTTC; CDR3aa: CASSPGLASYNEQFF
v_gene: TRBV5-6; j_gene: TRBJ1-5; abundance: once; d_gene: TRBD1; CDR3nt: TGTGCCAGCAGCGGGAGTGGGACAGGGAGCAATCAGCCCCAGCATTTT; CDR3aa: CASSGSGTGSNQPQHF
v_gene: TRBV7-9; j_gene: TRBJ2-1; abundance: NA; d_gene: TRBD2; CDR3nt: TGTGCCAGCAGCCCTAGCGGGAGTTACAATGAGCAGTTCTTC; CDR3aa: CASSPSGSYNEQFF
v_gene: TRBV7-2; j_gene: TRBJ1-4; abundance: NA; d_gene: TRBD1; CDR3nt: TGTGCCAGCAGCTTGACAGGGGCTGATGAAAAACTGTTTTTT; CDR3aa: CASSLTGADEKLFF
v_gene: TRBV11-2; j_gene: TRBJ1-6; abundance: NA; d_gene: NA; CDR3nt: TGTGCCGTCGGCACGAACTCCTATAATTCACCCCTCCACTTT; CDR3aa: CAVGTNSYNSPLHF
v_gene: TRBV9; j_gene: TRBJ2-3; abundance: NA; d_gene: TRBD2; CDR3nt: TGTGCCAGCAGCTCAGGACTAGCCGTGAGCACAGATACGCAGTATTTT; CDR3aa: CASSSGLAVSTDTQYF
v_gene: TRBV7-3; j_gene: TRBJ2-1; abundance: few; d_gene: NA; CDR3nt: TGTGCCAGCAGCCCCACGGACAGCCGGGGAGGGCAGTTCTTC; CDR3aa: CASSPTDSRGGQFF
v_gene: TRBV5-1; j_gene: TRBJ2-5; abundance: NA; d_gene: NA; CDR3nt: TGCGCCAGCAGCTTGTCCCAGGGTAGTGGGACCCAGTACTTC; CDR3aa: CASSLSQGSGTQYF
v_gene: TRBV6-6; j_gene: TRBJ2-1; abundance: many; d_gene: NA; CDR3nt: TGTGCCAGCACCCCAGGGTCTACCTCAGCCCAGTTCTTC; CDR3aa: CASTPGSTSAQFF
v_gene: TRBV11-2; j_gene: TRBJ2-7; abundance: few; d_gene: NA; CDR3nt: TGTGCCAGCAGCTTAACAGGATACGAGCAGTACTTC; CDR3aa: CASSLTGYEQYF
v_gene: TRBV25-1; j_gene: TRBJ1-1; abundance: NA; d_gene: NA; CDR3nt: TGTGCCAGCAGTTGGGGGGGGTCAGGCACTGAAGCTTTCTTT; CDR3aa: CASSWGGSGTEAFF
v_gene: TRBV5-8; j_gene: TRBJ1-5; abundance: NA; d_gene: NA; CDR3nt: TGTGCCAGCAGCTTGTTACCTCCCGACGGAAAGCCCCAGCATTTT; CDR3aa: CASSLLPPDGKPQHF
v_gene: TRBV2; j_gene: TRBJ1-5; abundance: NA; d_gene: NA; CDR3nt: TGTGCCAGCAGTGGGACCTACTCGGACAGCAGCAATCAGCCCCAGCATTTT; CDR3aa: CASSGTYSDSSNQPQHF
v_gene: TRBV11-2; j_gene: TRBJ1-6; abundance: NA; d_gene: TRBD1; CDR3nt: TGTGCCAGCAGCCAAGGGACAGGGGGCAATTCACCCCTCCACTTT; CDR3aa: CASSQGTGGNSPLHF
v_gene: TRBV9; j_gene: TRBJ2-1; abundance: NA; d_gene: TRBD1; CDR3nt: TGTGCCAGCAGCGTAGCCTCAGGGGGTTATGATGAGCAGTTCTTC; CDR3aa: CASSVASGGYDEQFF
v_gene: TRBV5-8; j_gene: TRBJ2-7; abundance: few; d_gene: NA; CDR3nt: TGTGCCAGCAGCCTCAGCTCCTACGAGCAGTACTTC; CDR3aa: CASSLSSYEQYF
v_gene: TRBV25-1; j_gene: TRBJ2-5; abundance: NA; d_gene: NA; CDR3nt: TGTGCCAGCAGTTTAGGCTCCTACTCAGAGACCCAGTACTTC; CDR3aa: CASSLGSYSETQYF
v_gene: TRBV29-1; j_gene: TRBJ2-5; abundance: NA; d_gene: NA; CDR3nt: TGCAGCGTTGGGCCTAGGGAGACCCAGTACTTC; CDR3aa: CSVGPRETQYF
v_gene: TRBV5-1; j_gene: TRBJ1-5; abundance: NA; d_gene: NA; CDR3nt: TGCGCCAGCAGCTTGGATGTCAATCAGCCCCAGCATTTT; CDR3aa: CASSLDVNQPQHF
v_gene: TRBV5-6; j_gene: TRBJ2-7; abundance: NA; d_gene: TRBD2; CDR3nt: TGTGCCAGCAGCTTGTTCGGGAGGGACGAGCAGTACTTC; CDR3aa: CASSLFGRDEQYF
v_gene: TRBV7-2; j_gene: TRBJ2-5; abundance: NA; d_gene: TRBD2; CDR3nt: TGTGCCAGCAGCTTAGAGAGGACTAGAACCGAGACCCAGTACTTC; CDR3aa: CASSLERTRTETQYF
v_gene: TRBV6-5; j_gene: TRBJ1-2; abundance: few; d_gene: TRBD1; CDR3nt: TGTGCCAGCAGCCCCGGGACAGGGAACGGAGGCTACACCTTC; CDR3aa: CASSPGTGNGGYTF
v_gene: TRBV19; j_gene: TRBJ1-1; abundance: NA; d_gene: NA; CDR3nt: TGTGCCAGTAGTACTGGGCTGGACACTGAAGCTTTCTTT; CDR3aa: CASSTGLDTEAFF
v_gene: TRBV5-4; j_gene: TRBJ2-5; abundance: NA; d_gene: NA; CDR3nt: TGTGCCAGCAGCTTGAGGCTAGCCAAAGAGACCCAGTACTTC; CDR3aa: CASSLRLAKETQYF